The 31 T cell receptor beta chains in this list originate from one sample, sequenced in a study of T cell clonality in common variable immunodeficiency. This table comes from immunoSEQ multiplex PCR, and its TCRdb copy is limited to in-frame clones, with some not included. The table lists around 40,000 clones, with no singletons. The source material was peripheral blood mononuclear cells. These receptors came from a person between 18 and 70 years old in good health.

This clone has ten or more counts. The read stops 3 residues short of the end of the CDR3; the missing end is completed from the germline J gene. V gene TRBV5-1 combines with J gene TRBJ2-5; D not certain. This CDR3 has 12 amino acids. V lost 0 bases to trimming and J lost 5 bases, with 5 bases between them. The germline CDR1 and CDR2 sequences are SGHRS and YFSETQ. The CDR3 loop reads CASSLVGETQYF. Partial CDR3 DNA: TGCGCCAGCAGCTTGGTAGGGGAGACC. Complete variable domain (other parts from reference TRBV5-1 and TRBJ2-5): KAGVTQTPRYLIKTRGQQVTLSCSPISGHRSVSWYQQTPGQGLQFLFEYFSETQRNKGNFPGRFSGRQFSNSRSEMNVSTLELGDSALYLCASSLVGETQYFGPGTRLLVL.

This clone was recorded many times. The read is 3 residues too short to cover the CDR3 end, so that end is filled in from the germline J gene. The chain combines TRBV5-5 with TRBJ2-5; D is perhaps TRBD1 (5 bases). Germline loops: CDR1 SGHKS, CDR2 YYEKEE (reference sequence). The length of the CDR3 is 14 residues. V shed 3 bases and J shed 4 bases, with 13 bases lying between them. The sequenced part of the CDR3 DNA is TGTGCCAGCAGCTCTTACCAGGGTCGAGAGACC. It yields the protein CASSSYQGRET. The CDR3 in full is CASSSYQGRETQYF. The full variable domain, rest sourced from reference TRBV5-5 and TRBJ2-5, is DAGVTQSPTHLIKTRGQQVTLRCSPISGHKSVSWYQQVLGQGPQFIFQYYEKEERGRGNFPDRFSARQFPNYSSELNVNALLLGDSALYLCASSSYQGRETQYFGPGTRLLVL.

This clone has ten or more counts. The DNA read from the CDR3 is TGTGCCAGCAGTTTAGCGACAGGGGGCCCTTACGAG. This gives the protein CASSLATGGPYE. The CDR3 in its entirety is CASSLATGGPYEQYF. The V call is TRBV12-3 or TRBV12-4, the J call TRBJ2-7, with 10 bases that match TRBD1. The read stops 3 residues short of the end of the CDR3; the missing end is completed from the germline J gene. Trimming removed 0 bases from V and 4 bases from J; junction bases left unmatched: 3. The CDR3 consists of 15 residues.

This clone was picked up a small number of times. The CDR3 is cut off 3 residues early in the read; its end comes from the germline J gene. The chain has TRBV20-1 and TRBJ1-1; maybe TRBD1 (5 bases). The V gene lost 4 bases and the J gene lost 4 bases, with 10 bases spanning the gap. This CDR3 has 12 amino acids. Germline lookup yields CDR1 DFQATT and CDR2 SNEGSKA (reference sequence). CDR3 protein: CSATTDITEAFF. CDR3 DNA, as far as it was read: TGCAGTGCTACGACAGACATCACTGAA.

Ten or more counts support this clone. The read is 3 residues too short to cover the CDR3 end, so that end is filled in from the germline J gene. This chain uses TRBV7-3 with TRBJ2-1; 12 bases align to TRBD2. CDR3 length: 19 residues. V dropped 1 base and J dropped 6; count of bases not matched to a gene: 13. CDR1 and CDR2 (germline): SGHTA, FQGTGA. CDR3 sequence: CASSLRATSGGVGGNEQFF. CDR3 bases read: TGTGCCAGCAGCTTAAGGGCGACTAGCGGGGGAGTGGGCGGCAATGAG.

This clone was observed at least ten times. The read ends 3 residues early relative to the CDR3; the germline J gene fills the gap. The rearrangement uses TRBV7-3 and TRBJ2-1, with 9 nucleotides matching TRBD2. In germline, CDR1 is SGHTA, CDR2 FQGTGA. Trimming took 5 bases from V and 7 from J; bases not matched to a gene: 12. The CDR3 contains 16 residues. The covered CDR3 bases are TGTGCCAGCAGCCCCCGCCGCGGAGCGGGGGGAAATGAG. Translating gives CASSPRRGAGGNE. The whole CDR3 region reads CASSPRRGAGGNEQFF.

The sample holds many counts of this clone. The sequenced part of the CDR3 DNA is TGCAGTGCTGGCCGTCAGGGAACTGGTGGC. This gives the protein CSAGRQGTGG. The CDR3 in full is CSAGRQGTGGYTF. V and J are TRBV20-1 and TRBJ1-2, with D tentatively TRBD1 (5 bases). The read ends 3 residues shy of where the CDR3 ends; the end is completed using the germline J gene. Germline CDR1 DFQATT, CDR2 SNEGSKA (reference sequence). With 5 bases removed from V and 7 bases from J, the gap between germline ends came to 17 bases. This CDR3 has 13 amino acids.

This clone showed up many times. With the read ending 3 residues before the CDR3 end, the germline J gene is used to fill in that end. This sequence joins TRBV7-6 and TRBJ2-1; 7 bases agree with TRBD2. V shed 1 base and J 3 bases; nucleotides not matched to a gene: 6. Germline CDR1 is SGHVS and CDR2 is FNYEAQ. The CDR3 sequence is 16 residues long. The CDR3 bases that were read are TGTGCCAGCAGCTTAGTTCGGCGGGGGATCTACAATGAG. This encodes CASSLVRRGIYNE. The complete CDR3 sequence is CASSLVRRGIYNEQFF.

The table lists this clone with many counts. The observed sequence ends 3 residues before the CDR3 terminus, with the missing tail filled in from the germline J gene. V gene TRBV7-8 combines with J gene TRBJ1-1; TRBD1 agrees at 7 bases. From germline, CDR1 is SGHVS and CDR2 FQNEAQ. This CDR3 has 14 amino acids. The sequenced CDR3 bases are TGTGCCAGCAGCTTAGCGAGGGGGCAGGTCCAA. This sequence encodes CASSLARGQVQ. The whole CDR3 sequence reads CASSLARGQVQAFF.

Many counts were recorded for this clone. The missing CDR3 end, 3 residues past where the read stops, is filled in from the germline J gene. The chain combines TRBV19 with TRBJ2-3; 10 bases line up with TRBD2. Germline V gene lookup returns CDR1 LNHDA and CDR2 SQIVND (reference sequence). V lost 3 bases and J lost 2; bases outside the gene matches: 2. The CDR3 loop spans 15 amino acids. CDR3 DNA, as far as it was read: TGTGCCAGTAGTATTACTAGCGGGATCACAGATACG. Its protein product is CASSITSGITDT. The CDR3 as a whole reads CASSITSGITDTQYF.

This clone occurred many times. The read finishes 3 residues shy of the CDR3 end, and the germline J gene is used to complete it. The chain joins TRBV12-3 or TRBV12-4 to TRBJ2-7, with D possibly being TRBD1 (5 bases). The CDR3 covers 13 residues. V lost 6 bases and J 5 bases, leaving 14 bases between the germline ends. The covered CDR3 bases are TGTGCCAGCAGGAAGGGGTTTTACAACGAG. Residues: CASRKGFYNE. The full CDR3 is CASRKGFYNEQYF.

Details on this clone: The CDR3 is cut off 3 residues early in the read; its end comes from the germline J gene. V usage is TRBV10-2 and J usage is TRBJ2-6, with 9 bases that match TRBD1. From germline, CDR1 is WSHSY and CDR2 SAAADI. With V trimmed by 4 bases and J by 2 bases, 6 bases remained unmatched. This CDR3 comprises 17 residues. This chain's CDR3 is CASSAWGQGAGANVLTF. CDR3 DNA, as far as it was read: TGCGCCAGCAGTGCGTGGGGACAGGGTGCTGGGGCCAACGTC.

Comments on this clone: The read stops 3 residues short of the end of the CDR3; the missing end is completed from the germline J gene. This chain uses TRBV19 with TRBJ1-5, with TRBD1 matching over 9 bases. Germline V lookup: CDR1 LNHDA, CDR2 SQIVND (reference sequence). CDR3 size: 15 residues. The J segment lost 6 bases and the V segment lost 0 bases, leaving 3 bases of the junction unmatched. Partial CDR3 DNA: TGTGCCAGTAGTATAGACGGGACAGGGCCTCAGCCC. This sequence encodes CASSIDGTGPQP. The full-length CDR3 reads as CASSIDGTGPQPQHF.

As regards this clone: The CDR3 is cut off 3 residues early in the read; its end comes from the germline J gene. The chain joins TRBV19 to TRBJ2-2; 9 bases are a match to TRBD1. The J segment lost 5 bases and the V segment lost 8 bases, leaving 6 bases of the junction unmatched. Germline CDR1 and CDR2: LNHDA and SQIVND (reference sequence). The CDR3 spans 14 residues. The CDR3 bases that were read are TGTGCCAGTCTCGGGACAGGGTGGACCGGGGAG. It is translated as CASLGTGWTGE. The CDR3 in its entirety is CASLGTGWTGELFF.

This clone was found many times. Coverage ceases 3 residues before the CDR3 finishes, and the germline J gene fills in the end. The chain uses TRBV6-1 and TRBJ1-4, with 7 bases matching TRBD1. The V gene's germline CDR1 is MNHNS and CDR2 SASEGT. This CDR3 has 16 amino acids. The ends lost 2 bases at V and 5 bases at J; junction bases unmatched: 8. The sequenced CDR3 bases are TGTGCCAGCAGTGAAATTCCGGGACAGTTGAATGAAAAA. This translates into CASSEIPGQLNEK. Given in full, the CDR3 is CASSEIPGQLNEKLFF.

This clone was recorded at least ten times. The read ends 3 residues early relative to the CDR3; the germline J gene fills the gap. The chain joins TRBV7-6 to TRBJ1-3; 8 bases map to TRBD1. The V and J ends lost 3 bases and 4 bases, in that order; junction bases with no gene match: 8. The CDR3 totals 16 residues. CDR1 is SGHVS, CDR2 FNYEAQ, per germline. The CDR3: CASSFTDREVGNTIYF. The DNA read from the CDR3 is TGTGCCAGCAGCTTCACGGACAGGGAGGTGGGAAACACC.

This clone was detected ten times or more. Sequence at one end of the junction differs from germline and may be a read error. Incomplete CDR3 DNA: TGTGCCAGCAGTTTAGCAGGGGGTTTTGGTGAAAAA. It is translated as CASSLAGGFGEK. The CDR3 in its entirety is CASSLAGGFGEKLFF. This chain links TRBV13 with TRBJ1-4, with TRBD1 matching over 7 bases. From the germline J gene comes the end of the CDR3, since the read stops 3 residues before it. Germline CDR1 PRHDT, CDR2 FYEKMQ (reference sequence). The CDR3 consists of 15 residues. Combining the CDR3 with reference TRBV13 and TRBJ1-4 gives the whole variable domain AAGVIQSPRHLIKEKRETATLKCYPIPRHDTVYWYQQGPGQDPQFLISFYEKMQSDKGSIPDRFSAQQFSDYHSELNMSSLELGDSALYFCASSLAGGFGEKLFFGSGTQLSVL.

This clone has at least ten counts. The DNA ends 3 residues before the CDR3 does, and the rest of the CDR3 is filled in from the germline J gene. This sequence joins TRBV19 and TRBJ2-1; TRBD2 matches 9 bases. V shed 7 bases, J shed 4 bases, and the junction held 8 bases outside the gene matches. Germline-derived CDR1 and CDR2 are LNHDA and SQIVND (reference sequence). This CDR3 has 15 amino acids. Partial CDR3 DNA: TGTGCCAGTACCCTGGGACTAGCCCTTTACAATGAG. The encoded protein is CASTLGLALYNE. In full, the CDR3 is CASTLGLALYNEQFF.

This clone has ten or more counts. Read sequence stops 3 residues before the CDR3 end, and the germline J gene provides the missing end. The chain couples TRBV7-3 to TRBJ2-5; 13 bases are a match to TRBD2. Germline V gene lookup returns CDR1 SGHTA and CDR2 FQGTGA. Germline trimming cut 1 base from V and 5 bases from J; bases unmatched to any gene: 10. This CDR3 is 18 amino acids long. This CDR3 reads CASSLMGSGLAGWETQYF. The DNA read from the CDR3 is TGTGCCAGCAGCTTAATGGGATCGGGACTAGCGGGGTGGGAGACC.

In its sample, this clone was seen many times. The CDR3 end is not reached by the read, which stops 3 residues before it; the germline J gene fills it in. J is TRBJ2-2 and V is TRBV5-1; TRBD2 matches 8 bases. Germline V gene data show CDR1 as SGHRS and CDR2 as YFSETQ. This CDR3 spans 15 amino acids. J gave up 2 bases and V 4 bases, and 4 bases lay outside the gene matches. The CDR3 bases that were read are TGCGCCAGCAGCCTTGTAGCGGGAAACACCGGGGAG. Its translation is CASSLVAGNTGE. The full-length CDR3 reads as CASSLVAGNTGELFF.

In this sample, this clone turned up many times. Coverage ceases 3 residues before the CDR3 finishes, and the germline J gene fills in the end. Other nucleotide sequences from this sample produce the same CDR3. This sequence joins TRBV20-1 and TRBJ1-5, with no clear D. The germline V gene encodes CDR1 DFQATT and CDR2 SNEGSKA (reference sequence). The CDR3 has 13 amino acids. Trimming pared 3 bases from V and 0 bases from J, leaving 6 bases between. CDR3 protein: CSARVGSNQPQHF. CDR3 DNA (partial): TGCAGTGCTAGGGTCGGTAGCAATCAGCCC.

At least ten counts were recorded for this clone. Read data end 3 residues before the CDR3 end; the end is taken from the germline J gene. This chain connects TRBV7-9 to TRBJ2-3, with D hard to call. This CDR3 has 14 residues. With 2 bases removed from V and 2 bases from J, the gap between germline ends came to 8 bases. From germline, CDR1 is SEHNR and CDR2 FQNEAQ (reference sequence). CDR3 bases read: TGTGCCAGCAGCTTATCAGGCCCCACAGATACG. Encoded protein: CASSLSGPTDT. The whole CDR3 region reads CASSLSGPTDTQYF.

This clone was observed at least ten times. The read ends 3 residues early relative to the CDR3; the germline J gene fills the gap. The V gene is TRBV10-2, the J gene TRBJ2-3; 8 nucleotides line up with TRBD2. This CDR3 comprises 15 residues. J gave up 7 bases and V 3 bases, and 9 bases lay outside the gene matches. Germline V gives CDR1 WSHSY, CDR2 SAAADI. The CDR3 bases that were read are TGCGCCAGCAGTGATTCAGCGGGAGTTAAGAATACG. Translation gives CASSDSAGVKNT. The entire CDR3 is CASSDSAGVKNTQYF.

This clone was seen ten or more times. Read coverage stops 3 residues before the CDR3 terminus; the germline J gene supplies the remainder. The V call is TRBV20-1, the J call TRBJ2-7, with 9 bases aligning to TRBD1. Germline assignment: CDR1 DFQATT and CDR2 SNEGSKA (reference sequence). The CDR3 contains 15 residues. The J segment lost 2 bases and the V segment lost 2 bases, leaving 7 bases of the junction unmatched. CDR3: CSARNPDRGPYEQYF. CDR3 DNA (partial): TGCAGTGCTAGAAATCCGGACAGGGGTCCCTACGAG.

Comment on this clone: The CDR3 is cut off 3 residues early in the read; its end comes from the germline J gene. The chain combines TRBV6-1 with TRBJ1-6, with a weak D call TRBD1 (5 bases). V dropped 2 bases and J dropped 1 base, with 12 bases sitting between them. CDR1 and CDR2 from the germline V gene are MNHNS and SASEGT. The CDR3 covers 17 residues. CDR3 in amino acids: CASSEFLGGSYNSPLHF. The sequenced CDR3 bases are TGTGCCAGCAGTGAATTCCTGGGGGGGTCCTATAATTCACCC.

In its sample, this clone was seen many times. The read ends 3 residues shy of where the CDR3 ends; the end is completed using the germline J gene. The gene calls are TRBV5-1 and TRBJ2-7; D possibly corresponds to TRBD2 (5 bases). The germline CDR1 and CDR2 sequences are SGHRS and YFSETQ. The CDR3 spans 19 residues. V was trimmed by 0 bases and J by 4 bases, leaving 26 bases between them. CDR3 bases read: TGCGCCAGCAGCTTGGGCCCGGTGGACTGGAATGTGGGTTTATACGAG. It yields the protein CASSLGPVDWNVGLYE. The CDR3 in its entirety is CASSLGPVDWNVGLYEQYF.

This clone has ten or more counts. With the read ending 3 residues before the CDR3 end, the germline J gene is used to fill in that end. The chain recombines TRBV10-3 with TRBJ2-3, with 12 bases that match TRBD2. The CDR3 spans 19 residues. V lost 8 bases and J lost 1; bases outside the gene matches: 16. The germline CDR1 and CDR2 sequences are ENHRY and SYGVKD. Partial CDR3 DNA: TGTGCCATCTCCGCCCTAGCGGGAGGGCCGGGGGGAGGCACAGATACG. Translation gives CAISALAGGPGGGTDT. The whole CDR3 sequence is CAISALAGGPGGGTDTQYF.

In this sample, this clone turned up many times. The read comes to an end 3 residues before the CDR3 does, leaving the germline J gene to fill in the end. The rearrangement uses TRBV7-8 and TRBJ2-1, with a tentative D call TRBD2 (6 bases). Germline CDR1 SGHVS, CDR2 FQNEAQ. The CDR3 contains 14 residues. V was pared by 6 bases and J by 8 bases, with 17 bases between. Here the CDR3 reads CASRDYTERDEQFF. Partial CDR3 DNA: TGTGCCAGCAGGGACTACACGGAGAGGGATGAG.

The sample holds many counts of this clone. Read sequence stops 3 residues before the CDR3 end, and the germline J gene provides the missing end. This chain joins TRBV5-4 and TRBJ2-7; a weak D match, TRBD1 (5 bases). The CDR3 totals 14 residues. V gave up 2 bases and J gave up 1 base, with 10 bases separating them. CDR1 is SGHNT, CDR2 YYREEE, per germline (reference sequence). CDR3 loop: CASSFMGQSYEQYF. The sequenced part of the CDR3 DNA is TGTGCCAGCAGCTTTATGGGGCAGTCCTACGAG.

Ten or more counts support this clone. The read ends 3 residues before the CDR3 terminus; that terminus is restored from the germline J gene. The chain recombines TRBV19 with TRBJ1-4, with 8 bases lining up with TRBD1. Germline values: CDR1 LNHDA, CDR2 SQIVND (reference sequence). The CDR3 covers 11 residues. CDR3 protein: CASSTGGQLFF. Incomplete CDR3 DNA: TGTGCCAGTAGTACAGGGGGCCAA.

This clone was observed at least ten times. The CDR3 end is not reached by the read, which stops 3 residues before it; the germline J gene fills it in. The rearrangement uses TRBV5-4 and TRBJ2-5, with unresolved D. CDR3 length equals 12 residues. The ends were cut back, 4 bases at V and 1 base at J, with 5 bases in the middle. CDR1 and CDR2 (germline): SGHNT, YYREEE (reference sequence). CDR3 in amino acids: CASSTFQETQYF. Partial CDR3 DNA: TGTGCCAGCAGCACTTTCCAAGAGACC.